This T cell receptor (beta chain) came from a study of OX40 agonist ivuxolimab in advanced cancers. Looking at the study overall: Patients were infused with ivuxolimab every 2 weeks at 0.01 to 10 mg/kg. Dose-escalation cases comprised hepatocellular carcinoma, melanoma, renal cell or head and neck cancer. The study reported partial responses in three patients: one hepatocellular carcinoma, two cutaneous melanoma.

The protocol was immunoSEQ multiplex PCR, while the TCRdb copy is restricted to in-frame clones and leaves out a portion. The data show approximately 61,000 clones, about 91% seen once. This clonotype was sampled from an adult with an advanced solid tumor such as melanoma, head and neck, liver or kidney cancer. The input for sequencing was CD4+ or CD8+ T cells sorted from blood, taken in a trial of the OX40 agonist ivuxolimab.

In DNA form, the CDR3 reads TGTGCCAGCAGTTACAGACTAGAGTCCGACGAGCAGTACTTC. This gives the protein CASSYRLESDEQYF. The V call is TRBV6-6, the J call TRBJ2-5, with TRBD2 as a possible D gene (6 bases). The J call may be in error: the DNA end matches TRBJ2-7 better. CDR3 length equals 14 residues. CDR1 MNHNY and CDR2 SVGAGI come from the germline V gene (reference sequence).